The 32 T cell receptor beta chains below all came from one sample that was sequenced in a study of T-cell reconstitution after alpha-beta-depleted transplantation in children. As it was prepared, the TCRbeta library received unique molecular identifiers. One entry per CDR3 protein, called by TCRdb with MiXCR from the PCR reads. The sample has around 240,000 distinct CDR3 sequences, 7.5% to 9.5% seen once. The source was PBMCs, mostly from graft donor cells, collected 180 days after TCRalphabeta/CD19-depleted stem cell transplant. The receptors come from a male patient aged 10 to 17 who had a stem cell transplant for acute lymphoblastic leukemia, so the T cells may come from the graft donor.

This clonotype occurred many times. This sequence joins TRBV18 and TRBJ1-1; no clear D gene. Germline V gene lookup returns CDR1 KGHSH and CDR2 LQKENI. This CDR3 region has 13 residues. Trimming removed 0 bases at V and 3 bases at J, with 5 bases between. The CDR3 nucleotides are TGTGCCAGCTCACCACCTAGTGACACTGAAGCTTTCTTT. Translating gives CASSPPSDTEAFF.

In this sample, this clonotype turned up many times. The chain employs TRBV6-1 and TRBJ2-2, with TRBD1 identical over 9 bases. Germline V gene data show CDR1 as MNHNS and CDR2 as SASEGT. V lost 9 bases to trimming and J lost 2 bases; unmatched junction nucleotides: 10. The CDR3 has 16 amino acids. CDR3 sequence: CASHPGDRVNTGELFF. CDR3 bases: TGTGCCAGTCATCCCGGGGACAGGGTTAACACCGGGGAGCTGTTTTTT.

This clonotype was counted many times. CDR3 in DNA: TGCAGTGCGGGTGGACAGGCTGCGCCCTACGAGCAGTACTTC. This sequence encodes CSAGGQAAPYEQYF. The chain uses TRBV20-1 and TRBJ2-7; 7 nucleotides line up with TRBD1. The germline CDR1 and CDR2 sequences are DFQATT and SNEGSKA (reference sequence). V was clipped by 6 bases and J by 2 bases; unmatched bases: 10. The CDR3 runs 14 residues.

This clonotype was picked up many times. The chain recombines TRBV27 with TRBJ2-1; no definite D call. Germline V gene data show CDR1 as MNHEY and CDR2 as SMNVEV (reference sequence). CDR3 length: 14 amino acids. The germline V and J ends were trimmed by 3 bases and 2 bases, with 8 bases remaining between them. CDR3 in amino acids: CASSFQVPYNEQFF. In DNA, the CDR3 is TGTGCCAGCAGTTTCCAGGTCCCCTACAATGAGCAGTTCTTC.

Many counts were recorded for this clonotype. The chain uses TRBV11-2 and TRBJ2-3, with 9 bases matching TRBD1. The CDR3 totals 14 residues. J gave up 5 bases and V 1 base, and 1 base lay outside the gene matches. Germline V gives CDR1 SGHAT, CDR2 FQNNGV. The CDR3 loop is CASSLGTGVDTQYF. The CDR3 region has the DNA TGTGCCAGCAGCTTAGGGACAGGGGTAGATACGCAGTATTTT. The variable domain in full, completed from reference TRBV11-2 and TRBJ2-3, reads EAGVAQSPRYKIIEKRQSVAFWCNPISGHATLYWYQQILGQGPKLLIQFQNNGVVDDSQLPKDRFSAERLKGVDSTLKIQPAKLEDSAVYLCASSLGTGVDTQYFGPGTRLTVL.

The J gene is TRBJ2-5, the V gene TRBV27, with D hard to call. The V gene's germline CDR1 is MNHEY and CDR2 SMNVEV (reference sequence). The CDR3 is made up of 14 amino acids. V was trimmed by 5 bases and J by 4 bases, leaving 14 bases between them. The CDR3: CASSPRWERETQYF. CDR3 in DNA: TGTGCCAGCAGTCCCAGGTGGGAACGAGAGACCCAGTACTTC.

This clonotype was recorded at least ten times. The chain employs TRBV7-8 and TRBJ1-5; no definite D call. The V end was cut by 8 bases, the J end by 7 bases, with 15 bases between. Germline CDR1 SGHVS, CDR2 FQNEAQ. The CDR3 runs to 13 residues. CDR3 residues: CASVRGVGQPQHF. The CDR3 coding sequence is TGTGCCAGCGTACGGGGAGTCGGACAGCCCCAGCATTTT. The whole variable domain, filled in from reference TRBV7-8 and TRBJ1-5, reads GAGVSQSPRYKVAKRGQDVALRCDPISGHVSLFWYQQALGQGPEFLTYFQNEAQLDKSGLPSDRFFAERPEGSVSTLKIQRTQQEDSAVYLCASVRGVGQPQHFGDGTRLSIL.

The chain joins TRBV6-5 to TRBJ2-2; D perhaps matches TRBD1 (6 bases). Between the trimmed V and J ends, which lost 0 bases and 5 bases, there was a span of 10 bases. Germline values: CDR1 MNHEY, CDR2 SVGAGI. The CDR3 extends over 15 amino acids. CDR3 DNA sequence: TGTGCCAGCAGTTACTCCAACAGGGTAACCGGGGAGCTGTTTTTT. Translation gives CASSYSNRVTGELFF.

This clonotype was found many times. V usage is TRBV5-6 and J usage is TRBJ1-2, with 12 bases aligning to TRBD1. The CDR3 covers 17 residues. The germline gives CDR1 SGHDT, CDR2 YYEEEE. V trimming: 0 bases; J trimming: 9 bases; junction bases outside the gene matches: 12. CDR3 bases: TGTGCCAGCAGCTTGGGATCGGGACAGGGGGCCGCTGCTCGCTACACCTTC. This gives the protein CASSLGSGQGAAARYTF.

This chain joins TRBV19 and TRBJ1-2, with TRBD1 as a possible D gene (5 bases). The CDR3 length is 15 residues. The germline V gene encodes CDR1 LNHDA and CDR2 SQIVND (reference sequence). V lost 8 bases and J 6 bases, leaving 22 bases between the germline ends. The CDR3 coding sequence is TGTGCCAGTTTCTCCAACAGGATTCCAGGAGATGGCTACACCTTC. Its protein product is CASFSNRIPGDGYTF. Full variable domain (outside the CDR3, taken from reference TRBV19 and TRBJ1-2): DGGITQSPKYLFRKEGQNVTLSCEQNLNHDAMYWYRQDPGQGLRLIYYSQIVNDFQKGDIAEGYSVSREKKESFPLTVTSAQKNPTAFYLCASFSNRIPGDGYTFGSGTRLTVV.

This chain connects TRBV19 to TRBJ2-6; D unclear. Per germline, CDR1 LNHDA and CDR2 SQIVND (reference sequence). V was shortened by 7 bases and J by 0 bases, with 4 bases between the two germline ends. The CDR3 extends over 13 amino acids. The CDR3: CASTLSGANVLTF. In DNA, the CDR3 is TGTGCCAGTACCCTCTCTGGGGCCAACGTCCTGACTTTC.

This clonotype was recorded at least ten times. The genes are TRBV9 and TRBJ1-1; D remains ambiguous. CDR1 is SGDLS and CDR2 is YYNGEE in the germline V gene. V lost 0 bases to trimming and J lost 0 bases, with 12 bases between them. The CDR3 has 16 amino acids. In DNA, the CDR3 is TGTGCCAGCAGCGTAGCAGTCGGGCAGATGAACACTGAAGCTTTCTTT. Protein sequence: CASSVAVGQMNTEAFF.

There are many counts of this clonotype. J is TRBJ2-5 and V is TRBV28; D is undetermined. Trimming removed 2 bases from V and 7 bases from J, with 8 bases in between. The CDR3 is made up of 12 amino acids. The germline CDR1 and CDR2 sequences are MDHEN and SYDVKM. The CDR3 sequence: CASSLGTGTQYF. The CDR3 DNA sequence: TGTGCCAGCAGTTTAGGAACCGGGACCCAGTACTTC.

In its sample, this clonotype was seen many times. V usage is TRBV5-5 and J usage is TRBJ2-7, with 7 bases identical to TRBD2. Per germline, CDR1 SGHKS and CDR2 YYEKEE (reference sequence). This CDR3 has 15 residues. V lost 3 bases and J lost 2; bases outside the gene matches: 8. The CDR3 DNA reads as TGTGCCAGCAGCTCCCGTAGCGGGTCTACCTACGAGCAGTACTTC. Amino acids: CASSSRSGSTYEQYF.

This clonotype showed up many times. The chain couples TRBV18 to TRBJ2-4, with D possibly TRBD2 on 5 matching bases. From germline, CDR1 is KGHSH and CDR2 LQKENI. Trimming pared 3 bases from V and 0 bases from J, leaving 6 bases between. CDR3 length: 14 amino acids. The CDR3 loop reads CASSPGVAKNIQYF. CDR3 DNA sequence: TGTGCCAGCTCACCCGGGGTAGCCAAAAACATTCAGTACTTC.

This clonotype was seen repeatedly, ten times or more. CDR3 sequence (DNA): TGTGCCACCATCAGAGGAGCAGGGGTGAACACTGAAGCTTTCTTT. Protein product: CATIRGAGVNTEAFF. The gene calls are TRBV24-1 and TRBJ1-1, with D tentatively TRBD1 (6 bases). Between the trimmed V and J ends, which lost 8 bases and 0 bases, there was a span of 15 bases. Per the germline V gene, CDR1 is KGHDR and CDR2 is SFDVKD. This CDR3 region has 15 residues.

Ten or more counts support this clonotype. The rearrangement links TRBV3-1 to TRBJ1-1, with D perhaps TRBD1 (5 bases). V shed 5 bases and J shed 1 base, with 11 bases lying between them. The CDR3 has 14 residues. Per germline, CDR1 LGHDT and CDR2 YNNKEL (reference sequence). The CDR3 DNA is TGTGCCAGCAGCTGGGAGGGGCAGAACACTGAAGCTTTCTTT. Translation gives CASSWEGQNTEAFF. Full variable domain (outside the CDR3, taken from reference TRBV3-1 and TRBJ1-1): DTAVSQTPKYLVTQMGNDKSIKCEQNLGHDTMYWYKQDSKKFLKIMFSYNNKELIINETVPNRFSPKSPDKAHLNLHINSLELGDSAVYFCASSWEGQNTEAFFGQGTRLTVV.

This clonotype was found many times. In nucleotides, the CDR3 is TGCAGTGCTGCCGGGACTAGCGCCACAGATACGCAGTATTTT. Amino acid sequence: CSAAGTSATDTQYF. J is TRBJ2-3 and V is TRBV20-1, with 10 positions matching TRBD2. Germline values: CDR1 DFQATT, CDR2 SNEGSKA (reference sequence). V gave up 5 bases and J gave up 2 bases; unmatched junction bases: 4. The CDR3 spans 14 residues.

The genes are TRBV6-2 or TRBV6-3 and TRBJ2-5, with 8 bases lining up with TRBD2. Germline loops: CDR1 MNHEY, CDR2 SVGEGT. Trimming took 0 bases from V and 2 from J; bases not matched to a gene: 5. The CDR3 is made up of 16 amino acids. The CDR3: CASSYSWRGEQETQYF. CDR3 coding DNA: TGTGCCAGCAGTTACTCGTGGCGGGGGGAACAAGAGACCCAGTACTTC.

In its sample, this clonotype was seen many times. J is TRBJ1-5 and V is TRBV20-1; a weak D match, TRBD1 (5 bases). Per the germline V gene, CDR1 is DFQATT and CDR2 is SNEGSKA (reference sequence). The CDR3 totals 14 residues. Trimming left V 6 bases short and J 7 bases short, with 19 bases between. The CDR3 spells CSARPDGGNQPQHF. In DNA form, the CDR3 reads TGCAGTGCCCGACCTGACGGGGGGAACCAGCCCCAGCATTTT.

This clonotype was detected ten times or more. This chain links TRBV10-2 with TRBJ1-2; 9 bases align to TRBD1. V was pared by 5 bases and J by 5 bases, with 3 bases of the junction left unmatched. Germline lookup yields CDR1 WSHSY and CDR2 SAAADI. The CDR3 is 13 residues long. The CDR3 region has the DNA TGCGCCAGCAGTAGACAGGGGGATTATGGCTACACCTTC. Protein: CASSRQGDYGYTF.

This clonotype showed up many times. V gene TRBV5-5 combines with J gene TRBJ1-2, with D uncertain. There are 13 residues in the CDR3. CDR1 SGHKS and CDR2 YYEKEE come from the germline V gene (reference sequence). V was clipped by 4 bases and J by 8 bases, with 15 bases between them. The CDR3 region has the DNA TGTGCCAGCAGCCGAATGGGGTTCGGAGGCTACACCTTC. Encoded protein: CASSRMGFGGYTF.

This clonotype was detected ten times or more. This sequence joins TRBV7-9 and TRBJ2-1; TRBD2 might be the D (7 bases). CDR3 length: 16 residues. Germline V gives CDR1 SEHNR, CDR2 FQNEAQ (reference sequence). Trimming cost V 2 bases and J 1 base, with 12 bases left between them. The CDR3 spells CASSLRGGPSYNEQFF. CDR3 sequence (DNA): TGTGCCAGCAGCTTAAGGGGGGGACCTTCCTACAATGAGCAGTTCTTC.

This clonotype was found many times. The genes are TRBV7-9 and TRBJ2-1; D gene unclear. Trimming took off 5 bases at V and 8 bases at J, with 22 bases between the two ends. The CDR3 sequence is 16 residues long. In germline, CDR1 is SEHNR, CDR2 FQNEAQ (reference sequence). CDR3 protein: CASSRRTPSSGDEQFF. DNA for the CDR3: TGTGCCAGCAGCCGCCGAACGCCCTCGAGTGGGGATGAGCAGTTCTTC.

This clonotype was recorded many times. The V and J genes are TRBV28 and TRBJ2-7; the D is unclear. Germline V gene lookup returns CDR1 MDHEN and CDR2 SYDVKM. V lost 4 bases to trimming and J lost 0 bases, with 10 bases between them. The length of the CDR3 is 14 residues. The CDR3 is CASSSGRNSYEQYF. Written as DNA, the CDR3 is TGTGCCAGCAGTTCTGGTCGCAACTCCTACGAGCAGTACTTC.

This clonotype was observed many times. This chain connects TRBV20-1 to TRBJ2-2; tentative D call: TRBD2 (6 bases). V shed 0 bases and J shed 7 bases, with 9 bases lying between them. CDR3 length: 13 residues. From germline, CDR1 is DFQATT and CDR2 SNEGSKA (reference sequence). CDR3 loop: CSARDGGYGELFF. The CDR3 region has the DNA TGCAGTGCTAGAGATGGAGGGTACGGGGAGCTGTTTTTT.

This clonotype was detected many times. As DNA, the CDR3 is TGTGCCAGCAGCCAAGACGGCCCCGACTTGTACCAAGAGACCCAGTACTTC. This encodes CASSQDGPDLYQETQYF. The rearrangement links TRBV3-1 to TRBJ2-5; D is unresolved. Trimming left V 0 bases short and J 0 bases short, with 14 bases between. CDR3 size: 17 residues. Germline V gives CDR1 LGHDT, CDR2 YNNKEL (reference sequence).

This clonotype came up many times. V usage is TRBV20-1 and J usage is TRBJ2-3; the match to TRBD1 covers 9 bases. The germline gives CDR1 DFQATT, CDR2 SNEGSKA (reference sequence). Trimming at V came to 4 bases and at J to 2 bases, leaving 7 bases not matched to a gene. This CDR3 is 15 amino acids long. CDR3 nucleotides: TGCAGTGCTACCCCCGGGACAGGGTCCACAGATACGCAGTATTTT. As protein: CSATPGTGSTDTQYF.

This clonotype has a count of ten or more. The V gene is TRBV28, the J gene TRBJ1-5; perhaps TRBD1 as D (6 bases). Per germline, CDR1 MDHEN and CDR2 SYDVKM. The CDR3 is 13 residues long. V dropped 6 bases and J dropped 1 base, with 7 bases sitting between them. CDR3: CASRQGSNQPQHF. CDR3 nucleotides: TGTGCCAGCAGGCAGGGGAGCAATCAGCCCCAGCATTTT.

At least ten counts were recorded for this clonotype. The DNA of the CDR3 is TGTGCCAGCAGCTTACTCACCGGGGATTCACCCCTCCACTTT. It translates to CASSLLTGDSPLHF. The chain combines TRBV7-9 with TRBJ1-6; no firm D call. The V and J ends lost 2 bases and 8 bases respectively, with 10 bases between them. Looked up from germline, CDR1 is SEHNR and CDR2 is FQNEAQ (reference sequence). CDR3 size: 14 residues.

This sequence joins TRBV12-3 or TRBV12-4 and TRBJ2-3; D possibly uses TRBD1 or TRBD2 (6 bases each). CDR3 length: 19 residues. Trimming stripped 5 bases from V and 1 base from J, with 25 bases between. This chain's CDR3 is CASSRGLASASLGTDTQYF. CDR3 nucleotide sequence: TGTGCCAGCAGTAGGGGGTTGGCTAGCGCAAGCTTGGGCACAGATACGCAGTATTTT.

This clonotype was recorded many times. The chain uses TRBV4-3 and TRBJ2-2, with 8 bases identical to TRBD1. CDR3 length: 16 residues. The germline V gene has CDR1 LGHNA and CDR2 YSLEER. J lost 4 bases, V lost 2 bases, and 6 bases had no gene match. CDR3 residues: CASSQQGARGTGELFF. Written as DNA, the CDR3 is TGCGCCAGCAGCCAACAGGGGGCGCGGGGCACCGGGGAGCTGTTTTTT.